The 9 T cell receptor beta chains given below trace back to one sample, sequenced in a study of control samples from healthy donors and cancer patients. The data were produced by immunoSEQ multiplex PCR, yet TCRdb's version contains in-frame clones alone and is incomplete. This table holds about 130,000 clones, roughly 92% found once. The sample taken for sequencing was PBMCs. These receptors were obtained from a man aged 80 or over with head and neck cancer.

The chain joins TRBV3-1 (or the pseudogene TRBV3-2) to TRBJ2-7; maybe TRBD2 (7 bases). Germline CDR1 reads LGHDT; CDR2 reads YNNKEL (reference sequence). Trimming took 3 bases from V and 5 from J, leaving 14 bases between them. This CDR3 comprises 14 residues. CDR3 DNA: TGTGCCAGCAGCCAGAACACAGGGAGGGACGAGCAGTACTTC. Its protein product is CASSQNTGRDEQYF.

The chain links TRBV5-1 to TRBJ2-1; D perhaps matches TRBD1 (7 bases). The germline gives CDR1 SGHRS, CDR2 YFSETQ. This CDR3 is 14 amino acids long. Trimming pared 4 bases from V and 3 bases from J, leaving 11 bases between. This CDR3 reads CASSPQGGYNEQFF. The CDR3, as DNA: TGCGCCAGCAGCCCGCAGGGGGGCTACAATGAGCAGTTCTTC. Complete variable domain (other parts from reference TRBV5-1 and TRBJ2-1): KAGVTQTPRYLIKTRGQQVTLSCSPISGHRSVSWYQQTPGQGLQFLFEYFSETQRNKGNFPGRFSGRQFSNSRSEMNVSTLELGDSALYLCASSPQGGYNEQFFGPGTRLTVL.

The rearrangement uses TRBV4-3 and TRBJ1-5; D is ambiguous. V lost 0 bases and J 7 bases, leaving 7 bases between the germline ends. This CDR3 is 13 amino acids long. In germline, CDR1 is LGHNA, CDR2 YSLEER. CDR3 residues: CASSQELRQPQHF. The CDR3 nucleotides read TGCGCCAGCAGCCAAGAGCTAAGGCAGCCCCAGCATTTT.

The V and J genes are TRBV11-3 and TRBJ1-2; D is unclear. The V end lost 7 bases, the J end lost 6 bases, and 6 bases lay between the germline ends. CDR1 is SGHNT, CDR2 YENEEA, per germline. This CDR3 has 10 residues. The CDR3, as DNA: TGTGCCAGCACCTTGGATGGCTACACCTTC. This codes for CASTLDGYTF.

The chain couples TRBV5-4 to TRBJ2-3; D remains ambiguous. The germline V gene has CDR1 SGHNT and CDR2 YYREEE (reference sequence). CDR3 length equals 14 residues. V gave up 3 bases and J gave up 0 bases, with 8 bases separating them. CDR3 sequence: CASSSGGSTDTQYF. DNA of the CDR3: TGTGCCAGCAGCTCTGGTGGAAGCACAGATACGCAGTATTTT.

This clone occurred once. The rearrangement links TRBV5-1 to TRBJ2-7; 10 nucleotides align to TRBD2. Germline lookup yields CDR1 SGHRS and CDR2 YFSETQ. V shed 0 bases and J 0 bases; nucleotides not matched to a gene: 3. There are 16 residues in the CDR3. The CDR3 protein is CASSLVSGGSSYEQYF. The CDR3, as DNA: TGCGCCAGCAGCTTGGTTAGCGGGGGGAGCTCCTACGAGCAGTACTTC.

V usage is TRBV6-5 and J usage is TRBJ1-2; D is unresolved. The CDR3 length is 15 residues. V was cut by 0 bases and J by 2 bases, with 10 bases left in between. In germline, CDR1 is MNHEY, CDR2 SVGAGI. As DNA, the CDR3 is TGTGCCAGCAGTTACTCGAATCAGGTCAACTATGGCTACACCTTC. Encoded protein: CASSYSNQVNYGYTF.

Worth noting for this clone: The same CDR3 arises from other DNA sequences in this sample as well. The chain is built from TRBV5-4 and TRBJ1-2; no clear D. Germline CDR1 SGHNT, CDR2 YYREEE (reference sequence). The CDR3 has 13 amino acids. Between the trimmed V and J ends, which lost 0 bases and 2 bases, there was a span of 5 bases. The CDR3 DNA is TGTGCCAGCAGCTTGGCAGGAAACTATGGCTACACCTTC. Translation: CASSLAGNYGYTF.

This sequence joins TRBV5-1 and TRBJ2-7; 15 positions agree with TRBD2. Germline CDR1 reads SGHRS; CDR2 reads YFSETQ. The CDR3 totals 18 residues. The V and J ends lost 4 bases and 0 bases, in that order; junction bases with no gene match: 8. In DNA form, the CDR3 reads TGCGCCAGCAGCGCCGGACTAGCGGGGGGGATAAGCTCCTACGAGCAGTACTTC. Translated, it gives CASSAGLAGGISSYEQYF.